The 3 T cell receptor beta chains reported below all come from one sample, sequenced in a study of response to subunit inactivated influenza vaccine. From the RT-PCR reads, TCRdb called clonotypes with MiXCR, one entry per CDR3 protein. This repertoire shows about 530,000 distinct CDR3 sequences, around 11% found once; its top ten account for approximately 10%. Sequencing was performed on PBMCs from blood, taken on the day of vaccination. These receptors were taken from a man aged 50 to 60 who received an inactivated influenza vaccine.

This clonotype was recorded a few times. The V gene is TRBV6-5, the J gene TRBJ1-1; the D is unclear. V lost 5 bases and J lost 0, with 1 base in between. The germline V gene has CDR1 MNHEY and CDR2 SVGAGI. This CDR3 has 11 residues. The CDR3 coding sequence is TGTGCCAGCAGTATGAACACTGAAGCTTTCTTT. The encoded protein is CASSMNTEAFF.

This clonotype was seen more than once but under ten times. The genes are TRBV12-3 or TRBV12-4 and TRBJ1-2; 8 nucleotides align to TRBD1. The CDR3 runs to 12 residues. Losses at the gene ends were 5 bases for V and 6 bases for J; bases not matched to a gene: 2. The CDR3 spells CASSRDRHGYTF. The CDR3, as DNA: TGTGCCAGCAGTCGGGACAGGCATGGCTACACCTTC.

This clonotype showed up just a few times. V and J are TRBV25-1 and TRBJ2-5; 7 nucleotides match TRBD2. The CDR3 loop spans 15 amino acids. The V segment lost 6 bases and the J segment 1 base; nucleotides outside the gene matches: 8. Per the germline V gene, CDR1 is MGHDK and CDR2 is SYGVNS. CDR3 coding DNA: TGTGCCAGCAGCAGCGCGGGGGAGATCCAAGAGACCCAGTACTTC. Translation: CASSSAGEIQETQYF. Full variable domain (outside the CDR3, taken from reference TRBV25-1 and TRBJ2-5): EADIYQTPRYLVIGTGKKITLECSQTMGHDKMYWYQQDPGMELHLIHYSYGVNSTEKGDLSSESTVSRIRTEHFPLTLESARPSHTSQYLCASSSAGEIQETQYFGPGTRLLVL.